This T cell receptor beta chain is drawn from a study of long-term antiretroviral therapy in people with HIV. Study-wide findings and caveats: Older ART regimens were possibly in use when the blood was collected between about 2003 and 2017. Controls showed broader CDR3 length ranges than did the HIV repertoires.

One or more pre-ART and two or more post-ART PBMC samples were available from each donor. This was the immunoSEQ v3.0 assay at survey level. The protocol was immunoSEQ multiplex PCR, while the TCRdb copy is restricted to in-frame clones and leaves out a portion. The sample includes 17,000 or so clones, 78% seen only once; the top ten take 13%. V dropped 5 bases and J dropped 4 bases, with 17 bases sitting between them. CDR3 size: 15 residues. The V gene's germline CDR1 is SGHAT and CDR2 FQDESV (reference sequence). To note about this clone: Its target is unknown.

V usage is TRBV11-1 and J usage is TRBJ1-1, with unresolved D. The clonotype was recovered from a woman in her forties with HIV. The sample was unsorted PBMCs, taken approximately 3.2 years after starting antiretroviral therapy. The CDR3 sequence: CASSLATVSGTEAFF. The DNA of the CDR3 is TGTGCCAGCAGCCTGGCGACCGTTTCGGGCACTGAAGCTTTCTTT.